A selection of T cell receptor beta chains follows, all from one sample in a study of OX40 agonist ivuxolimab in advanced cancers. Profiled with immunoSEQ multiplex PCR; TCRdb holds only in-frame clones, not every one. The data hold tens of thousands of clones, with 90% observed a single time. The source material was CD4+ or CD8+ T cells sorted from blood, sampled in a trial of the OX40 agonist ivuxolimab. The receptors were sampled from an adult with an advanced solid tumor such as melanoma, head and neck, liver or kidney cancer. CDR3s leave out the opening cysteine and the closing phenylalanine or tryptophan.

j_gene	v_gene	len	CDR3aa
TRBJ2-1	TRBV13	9	ASSLNNEQF
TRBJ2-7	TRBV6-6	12	ASSTGTTKYEQY
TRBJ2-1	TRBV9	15	ASSPRPLGGDYNEQF
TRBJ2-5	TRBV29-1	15	SVDSPLLAGVPETQY
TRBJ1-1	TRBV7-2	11	ASSADRDTEAF
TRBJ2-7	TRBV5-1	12	ASSFRAGGREQY
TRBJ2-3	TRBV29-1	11	SVAAGGSDTQY
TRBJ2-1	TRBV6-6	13	ASSRPGLAGSEQF
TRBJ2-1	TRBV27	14	ASGRRLGGSYNEQF
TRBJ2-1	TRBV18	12	ASSRGRDYNEQF
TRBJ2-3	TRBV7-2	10	ASSLSRHTQY
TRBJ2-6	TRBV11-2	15	ASSLRGTAAGANVLT
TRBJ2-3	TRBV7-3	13	ASSSGPVRTDTQY
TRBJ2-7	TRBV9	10	ASSALRGEQY
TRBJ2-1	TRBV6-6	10	ASSYSSYEQF
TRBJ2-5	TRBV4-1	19	ASSRMARRTVLILSQETQY
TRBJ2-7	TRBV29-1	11	SVQRELSNEQY
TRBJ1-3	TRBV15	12	ATTRDRVGNTIY
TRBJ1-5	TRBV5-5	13	ASSLAVQVTWPQH
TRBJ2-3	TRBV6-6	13	ASSYSWTPTDTQY
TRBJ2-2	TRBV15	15	ATSRTRRTRDTGELF
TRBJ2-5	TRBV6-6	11	ASSPRSGETQY
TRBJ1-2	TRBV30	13	AWSASTGVGYGYT
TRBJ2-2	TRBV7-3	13	ASSARQGAIGELF
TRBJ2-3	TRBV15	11	ATSSLQGGTQY
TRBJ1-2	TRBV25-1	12	ASSSVGVPYGYT
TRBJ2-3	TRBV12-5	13	ASGLSGTGTDTQY
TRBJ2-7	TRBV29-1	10	SVVVSSYEQY
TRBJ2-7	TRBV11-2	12	ASSLTGQGYEQY
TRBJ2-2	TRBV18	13	ASSPGTGVTGELF
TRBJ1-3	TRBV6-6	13	ASGEDRDSGNTIY
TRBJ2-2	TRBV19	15	ASSRYGTGGFTGELF
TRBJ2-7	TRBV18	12	ASSPGTGFYEQY
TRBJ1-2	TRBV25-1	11	ASGFGGYYGYT
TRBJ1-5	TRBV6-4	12	ASSDSKGPQPQH
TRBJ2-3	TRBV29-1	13	SVVPSGRATDTQY
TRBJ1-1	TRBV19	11	ASSEQGGTEAF
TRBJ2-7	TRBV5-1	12	ASKGQGGAYEQY
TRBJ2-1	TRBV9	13	ASSVTSSSYNEQF
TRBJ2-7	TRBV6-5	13	ASSYQGQGAGEQY
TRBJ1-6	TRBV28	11	ATAGQGNSPLH